The 20 T cell receptor beta chains given below trace back to one sample, sequenced in a study of blood T cell repertoires in COVID-19. Data came from immunoSEQ multiplex PCR; TCRdb stores just in-frame clones and leaves some out. The sample shows more than 250,000 clones, roughly nine tenths of them seen only once. The source material was PBMCs or T cells enriched from blood (not recorded which). All receptors derive from a woman under 30 who had recovered from COVID-19.

This sequence joins TRBV12-5 and TRBJ1-6; 8 bases align to TRBD1. The CDR3 spans 18 residues. V dropped 3 bases and J dropped 5; count of bases not matched to a gene: 12. CDR1 is LGHNT, CDR2 FRNRAP, per germline. CDR3 amino acids: CASGFDRTGNRDNSPLHF. The CDR3 DNA is TGTGCTAGTGGTTTCGATAGGACAGGGAATAGGGATAATTCACCCCTCCACTTT.

J is TRBJ1-1 and V is TRBV5-1; tentative D call: TRBD1 (5 bases). This CDR3 comprises 14 residues. CDR1 is SGHRS, CDR2 YFSETQ, per germline. The ends were cut back, 6 bases at V and 3 bases at J, with 15 bases in the middle. CDR3 in DNA: TGCGCCAGCACGTCCTGGACAAGAGACACTGAAGCTTTCTTT. This gives the protein CASTSWTRDTEAFF.

This clone was seen a handful of times. This rearrangement joins TRBV11-2 to TRBJ2-2; D gene unclear. V was shortened by 4 bases and J by 3 bases, with 12 bases between the two germline ends. Germline V gives CDR1 SGHAT, CDR2 FQNNGV. CDR3 length: 15 amino acids. The CDR3, as DNA: TGTGCCAGCAGCTCCGGGTGGAGATACACCGGGGAGCTGTTTTTT. Translating it yields CASSSGWRYTGELFF.

The V call is TRBV7-9, the J call TRBJ2-3; TRBD2 agrees at 7 bases. CDR1 SEHNR and CDR2 FQNEAQ come from the germline V gene (reference sequence). This CDR3 has 16 amino acids. The junction had 11 bases not matched to a gene; V was cut back by 4 bases and J by 4 bases. The CDR3 nucleotides read TGTGCCAGCAGCTCCCAATTAAGCGGGAATTCAGATACGCAGTATTTT. Translated: CASSSQLSGNSDTQYF.

This chain connects TRBV7-3 to TRBJ1-1, with D uncertain. CDR1 and CDR2 from the germline V gene are SGHTA and FQGTGA. V dropped 0 bases and J dropped 8 bases, with 10 bases sitting between them. This CDR3 region has 13 residues. The DNA for the CDR3 is TGTGCCAGCAGCTTAACACAAGACTCAGAAGCTTTCTTT. It encodes CASSLTQDSEAFF.

V usage is TRBV11-2 and J usage is TRBJ2-7, with 7 nucleotides matching TRBD2. J was trimmed by 2 bases and V by 1 base; bases with no gene match: 5. The CDR3 contains 15 residues. Germline CDR1 reads SGHAT; CDR2 reads FQNNGV. The CDR3 reads CASSLGGGVAYEQYF. CDR3 sequence (DNA): TGTGCCAGCAGCTTAGGGGGAGGGGTTGCCTACGAGCAGTACTTC.

CDR3 sequence reads: CASYTVGQGVYTGELFF. In DNA, the CDR3 is TGTGCCTCCTACACAGTGGGACAGGGCGTATACACCGGGGAGCTGTTTTTT. This chain connects TRBV30 to TRBJ2-2, with 9 bases aligning to TRBD1. Losses at the gene ends were 7 bases for V and 3 bases for J; bases not matched to a gene: 15. CDR1 and CDR2 from the germline V gene are GTSNPN and SVGIG (reference sequence). This CDR3 is built from 17 residues. The complete variable domain, with remaining parts taken from reference TRBV30 and TRBJ2-2, reads SQTIHQWPATLVQPVGSPLSLECTVEGTSNPNLYWYRQAAGRGLQLLFYSVGIGQISSEVPQNLSASRPQDRQFILSSKKLLLSDSGFYLCASYTVGQGVYTGELFFGEGSRLTVL.

The CDR3 DNA sequence: TGTGCCTGGAGTGTAATAACAGACCTACTCTCTGGAAACACCATATATTTT. It is translated as CAWSVITDLLSGNTIYF. The chain joins TRBV30 to TRBJ1-3; D unresolved. The CDR3 is 17 amino acids. Between the trimmed V and J ends, which lost 0 bases and 0 bases, there was a span of 15 bases. Germline loops: CDR1 GTSNPN, CDR2 SVGIG (reference sequence).

V is TRBV29-1 and J is TRBJ1-2; no reliable D call. V was cut by 4 bases and J by 2 bases, with 14 bases left in between. The CDR3 loop spans 14 amino acids. Germline V gene lookup returns CDR1 SQVTM and CDR2 ANQGSEA. CDR3: CSVVPLLWNYGYTF. The CDR3 DNA follows: TGCAGCGTTGTCCCTCTACTTTGGAACTATGGCTACACCTTC.

This chain connects TRBV29-1 to TRBJ2-3; TRBD1 is a possible D gene (5 bases). Trimming shortened V by 6 bases and J by 1 base, and 20 bases separated the two germline ends. The CDR3 is made up of 16 amino acids. Germline V gene sequence: CDR1 SQVTM, CDR2 ANQGSEA. The CDR3 region has the DNA TGCAGCGTGGGGCCCAATTCGAACTTTCGCACAGATACGCAGTATTTT. Protein sequence: CSVGPNSNFRTDTQYF.

The V call is TRBV28, the J call TRBJ2-7, with 8 bases identical to TRBD2. CDR1 MDHEN and CDR2 SYDVKM come from the germline V gene. The V and J ends lost 7 bases and 4 bases, in that order; junction bases with no gene match: 12. CDR3 size: 15 residues. CDR3 coding DNA: TGTGCCAGCATCCCAACGGCGGGGGGCAGGTACGAGCAGTACTTC. Protein: CASIPTAGGRYEQYF. The full variable domain, its missing parts supplied by reference TRBV28 and TRBJ2-7, is DVKVTQSSRYLVKRTGEKVFLECVQDMDHENMFWYRQDPGLGLRLIYFSYDVKMKEKGDIPEGYSVSREKKERFSLILESASTNQTSMYLCASIPTAGGRYEQYFGPGTRLTVT.

The V gene is TRBV6-4, the J gene TRBJ2-7; tentative D call: TRBD2 (5 bases). Germline values: CDR1 MRHNA, CDR2 SNTAGT. V was cut by 2 bases and J by 2 bases, with 13 bases left in between. The CDR3 length is 15 residues. The CDR3 sequence is CASSDVRRVAYEQYF. The CDR3 region has the DNA TGTGCCAGCAGTGACGTCCGGCGGGTTGCCTACGAGCAGTACTTC.

The genes are TRBV18 and TRBJ2-3; 9 bases map to TRBD2. Trimming at V came to 3 bases and at J to 6 bases, leaving 7 bases not matched to a gene. CDR1 and CDR2 from the germline V gene are KGHSH and LQKENI. This CDR3 region has 15 residues. CDR3 nucleotides: TGTGCCAGCTCACCGGGACTAGCCGGACGGGATACGCAGTATTTT. Amino acids: CASSPGLAGRDTQYF.

The chain joins TRBV19 to TRBJ1-4, with D possibly TRBD1 on 6 matching bases. The CDR3 extends over 14 amino acids. Trimming took 6 bases from V and 7 from J, leaving 15 bases between them. Per germline, CDR1 LNHDA and CDR2 SQIVND (reference sequence). The CDR3 region is CASRTTGPSEKLFF. The CDR3 region has the DNA TGTGCCAGTAGGACCACAGGGCCTAGTGAAAAACTGTTTTTT.

The chain uses TRBV27 and TRBJ2-1, with 9 bases aligning to TRBD2. This CDR3 is built from 17 residues. V was clipped by 1 base and J by 8 bases; unmatched bases: 12. Germline-derived CDR1 and CDR2 are MNHEY and SMNVEV (reference sequence). The CDR3 loop reads CASSLFGGGAVFHEQFF. The CDR3 DNA sequence: TGTGCCAGCAGTTTATTTGGCGGGGGGGCAGTCTTCCATGAGCAGTTCTTC.

This chain links TRBV2 with TRBJ1-3, with unresolved D. This CDR3 has 14 residues. V dropped 6 bases and J dropped 0 bases, with 9 bases sitting between them. Germline CDR1 SNHLY, CDR2 FYNNEI. Here the CDR3 DNA reads TGTGCCAGCAGCTCACGGAGCTCTGGAAACACCATATATTTT. Protein: CASSSRSSGNTIYF.

The chain uses TRBV19 and TRBJ2-5; 8 positions agree with TRBD2. Germline V CDR1 and CDR2: LNHDA, SQIVND (reference sequence). After removal of 5 bases from V and 4 bases from J, the junction contained 6 bases not matched to a gene. The CDR3 covers 14 residues. This chain's CDR3 is CASSVGGAGETQYF. CDR3 sequence (DNA): TGTGCCAGTAGTGTCGGGGGGGCCGGAGAGACCCAGTACTTC.

Only one count was recorded for this clone. This chain uses TRBV5-4 with TRBJ2-1; 13 bases line up with TRBD2. Germline trimming cut 4 bases from V and 12 bases from J; bases unmatched to any gene: 16. CDR1 and CDR2 from the germline V gene are SGHNT and YYREEE (reference sequence). CDR3 size: 17 residues. The CDR3 loop is CASSLPGGTSGIFGQFF. The CDR3 DNA is TGTGCCAGCAGCCTCCCCGGTGGGACTAGCGGGATTTTTGGGCAGTTCTTC.

The chain has TRBV20-1 and TRBJ2-1, with D unresolved. Germline values: CDR1 DFQATT, CDR2 SNEGSKA (reference sequence). The CDR3 loop spans 11 amino acids. V lost 5 bases, J lost 9 bases, and 11 bases lay in between. In DNA, the CDR3 is TGCAGTGCTCCGAGACTCGGTGAGCAGTTCTTC. Its protein is CSAPRLGEQFF.

The rearrangement links TRBV4-2 to TRBJ2-2; D remains ambiguous. V was cut by 0 bases and J by 5 bases, with 10 bases left in between. The germline CDR1 and CDR2 sequences are LGHNA and YNFKEQ. The CDR3 sequence is 15 residues long. Written as DNA, the CDR3 is TGTGCCAGCAGCCAAGACGGAGCTCGGACCGGGGAGCTGTTTTTT. This encodes CASSQDGARTGELFF.